This T cell receptor beta chain was identified during a study of blood T cell repertoires in COVID-19. Across the whole study: PBMCs, B-cell-depleted T cells, or T cells provided the cDNA or gDNA that made up the material.

The V gene end was trimmed by 5 bases and the J gene end by 5 bases; junction bases not matched to a gene: 7. Germline lookup yields CDR1 SGHTA and CDR2 FQGNSA. The CDR3 consists of 14 residues. In the original processing: Estimates of nucleated cell counts were drawn from the amplification of reference gene primers. Assay: immunoSEQ multiplex PCR; the TCRdb copy retains only in-frame clones and omits some. The DNA was the basis for D and trimming; V, J and clone size are from that table. The sample yields fewer than 250,000 clones, 70% to 85% seen once. This chain links TRBV7-2 with TRBJ1-1, with 8 bases matching TRBD1. The sequencing sample was made of peripheral blood. This TCR was recovered from a woman aged 80 or over with acute or convalescent COVID-19. CDR3 DNA sequence: TGTGCCAGCAGCCATGGACAGGGAGAAACTGAAGCTTTCTTT. Its translation is CASSHGQGETEAFF.